Following are 22 T cell receptor beta chains from one sample sequenced in a study of cytotoxic CD8 clonotypes in ibrutinib-treated CLL. TCRdb's table, derived via immunoSEQ multiplex PCR, lists solely in-frame clones and lacks some. The sample includes 12,000 or so clones, around 81% of them seen just once. The sequencing used PBMCs, collected at disease progression, from a patient treated with ibrutinib. Receptor source: a human donor with chronic lymphocytic leukemia.

The count of this clone is one. The CDR3 coding sequence is TGTGCCTGGAGTGTTAAGGGGGGCACAGATACGCAGTATTTT. This codes for CAWSVKGGTDTQYF. This chain connects TRBV30 to TRBJ2-3, with D possibly being TRBD1 (6 bases). Between the trimmed V and J ends, which lost 0 bases and 1 base, there was a span of 8 bases. The CDR3 contains 14 residues. Germline V gives CDR1 GTSNPN, CDR2 SVGIG (reference sequence).

The chain uses TRBV19 and TRBJ2-1; 8 bases map to TRBD2. In germline, CDR1 is LNHDA, CDR2 SQIVND (reference sequence). Trimming removed 6 bases from V and 7 bases from J; junction bases left unmatched: 20. This CDR3 is 18 amino acids long. The CDR3 sequence is CASSHPRRDGRAKNEQFF. As DNA, the CDR3 is TGTGCCAGTAGCCACCCCCGGAGGGACGGGAGGGCCAAAAATGAGCAGTTCTTC.

This clone appeared a few times. CDR3 in amino acids: CAWTLSTDTQYF. The DNA of the CDR3 is TGTGCCTGGACACTCTCCACAGATACGCAGTATTTT. The V call is TRBV30, the J call TRBJ2-3; D is undetermined. CDR3 length: 12 residues. Germline loops: CDR1 GTSNPN, CDR2 SVGIG (reference sequence). The germline V and J ends were trimmed by 4 bases and 2 bases, with 7 bases remaining between them.

The rearrangement links TRBV5-1 to TRBJ2-3, with D unclear. The CDR3 extends over 14 amino acids. V shed 3 bases and J shed 4 bases, with 12 bases lying between them. Looked up from germline, CDR1 is SGHRS and CDR2 is YFSETQ. In nucleotides, the CDR3 is TGCGCCAGCAGCTCCTCGGGTTCTGCAGATACGCAGTATTTT. It encodes CASSSSGSADTQYF.

This chain connects TRBV5-6 to TRBJ2-1, with D maybe TRBD2 (5 bases). Trimming removed 4 bases from V and 9 bases from J, with 14 bases in between. Germline V lookup: CDR1 SGHDT, CDR2 YYEEEE. CDR3 length: 13 residues. CDR3 residues: CASSLLRSGEQFF. DNA for the CDR3: TGTGCCAGCAGCCTGCTCCGGAGCGGTGAGCAGTTCTTC.

For this clone: A junction end diverges from the germline sequence, so it may reflect a read error. The chain joins TRBV5-5 to TRBJ1-4; D uncertain. Germline V gene data show CDR1 as SGHKS and CDR2 as YYEKEE (reference sequence). There are 14 residues in the CDR3. The CDR3 sequence: CASSRATTNEKLFF. The CDR3, as DNA: TGTGCTAGCAGCCGAGCAACAACTAATGAAAAACTGTTTTTT.

This clone was seen just once. The chain employs TRBV28 and TRBJ1-1; possibly TRBD1 for D (5 bases). V dropped 5 bases and J dropped 4 bases, with 17 bases sitting between them. The CDR3 contains 15 residues. Looked up from germline, CDR1 is MDHEN and CDR2 is SYDVKM. CDR3 region: CASSTSGLDLTEAFF. CDR3 DNA: TGTGCCAGCAGTACCTCAGGGTTGGATCTCACTGAAGCTTTCTTT.

The genes are TRBV10-3 and TRBJ2-6, with a weak D call TRBD2 (6 bases). The CDR3 spans 16 residues. Germline CDR1 and CDR2: ENHRY and SYGVKD. V was cut by 8 bases and J by 0 bases, with 14 bases left in between. The CDR3 sequence is CAIPGTVSSGANVLTF. The CDR3 coding sequence is TGTGCCATCCCCGGGACTGTTAGCTCTGGGGCCAACGTCCTGACTTTC.

This clone was counted between two and nine times. V usage is TRBV9 and J usage is TRBJ2-1, with 12 bases fitting TRBD2. The CDR3 runs to 15 residues. CDR1 and CDR2 (germline): SGDLS, YYNGEE. Losses at the gene ends were 0 bases for V and 10 bases for J; bases not matched to a gene: 5. DNA for the CDR3: TGTGCCAGCAGCGTAGATGCAGGACTAGCGGGAGAGCAGTTCTTC. Its translation is CASSVDAGLAGEQFF.

The chain couples TRBV11-3 to TRBJ2-2, with D unresolved. This CDR3 comprises 16 residues. CDR1 is SGHNT, CDR2 YENEEA, per germline. Trimming shortened V by 5 bases and J by 5 bases, and 18 bases separated the two germline ends. The CDR3 here is CASSPIGTDLTGELFF. The DNA for the CDR3 is TGTGCCAGCAGCCCTATCGGAACCGATCTGACCGGGGAGCTGTTTTTT.

V gene TRBV19 combines with J gene TRBJ2-3; maybe TRBD2 (6 bases). Germline-derived CDR1 and CDR2 are LNHDA and SQIVND (reference sequence). V lost 5 bases and J 4 bases, leaving 13 bases between the germline ends. The CDR3 runs 14 residues. The CDR3 bases are TGTGCCAGTAGTCCACCGGGAGACTCAGATACGCAGTATTTT. It yields the protein CASSPPGDSDTQYF.

The genes are TRBV28 and TRBJ1-1; D unclear. Trimming stripped 5 bases from V and 5 bases from J, with 3 bases between. There are 10 residues in the CDR3. In germline, CDR1 is MDHEN, CDR2 SYDVKM. The CDR3 reads CASSPTEAFF. The DNA for the CDR3 is TGTGCCAGCAGTCCGACTGAAGCTTTCTTT.

The chain links TRBV11-2 to TRBJ2-7; the match to TRBD2 covers 7 bases. This CDR3 contains 15 residues. V dropped 1 base and J dropped 6; count of bases not matched to a gene: 9. The germline V gene encodes CDR1 SGHAT and CDR2 FQNNGV. CDR3 DNA sequence: TGTGCCAGCAGCTTAGTAGTAGAGGGAGGGCTCGAGCAGTACTTC. Translation: CASSLVVEGGLEQYF.

This clone was observed a few times. The rearrangement joins TRBV30 to TRBJ2-7, with 10 bases matching TRBD2. V gave up 4 bases and J gave up 7 bases; unmatched junction bases: 16. Germline V lookup: CDR1 GTSNPN, CDR2 SVGIG (reference sequence). The CDR3 spans 16 residues. The DNA of the CDR3 is TGTGCCTGGACCCCATACCTAGCGGGAGTGGGCCGGGAGCAGTACTTC. Translation gives CAWTPYLAGVGREQYF.

This clone was seen a handful of times. The J gene is TRBJ1-5, the V gene TRBV28; D unclear. The CDR3 is made up of 14 amino acids. Germline V gives CDR1 MDHEN, CDR2 SYDVKM. V lost 5 bases and J lost 7, with 15 bases in between. The CDR3: CASSLESTEQPQHF. CDR3 bases: TGTGCCAGCAGTCTGGAAAGCACCGAACAGCCCCAGCATTTT.

This chain uses TRBV19 with TRBJ2-3; the D call may be TRBD1 or TRBD2 (5 bases each). This CDR3 is built from 15 residues. Germline loops: CDR1 LNHDA, CDR2 SQIVND (reference sequence). Trimming stripped 1 base from V and 4 bases from J, with 12 bases between. CDR3 DNA: TGTGCCAGTAGTATAGGTCCAGGGCGGGCAGATACGCAGTATTTT. This translates into CASSIGPGRADTQYF. Supplemented by reference TRBV19 and TRBJ2-3, the full variable domain reads DGGITQSPKYLFRKEGQNVTLSCEQNLNHDAMYWYRQDPGQGLRLIYYSQIVNDFQKGDIAEGYSVSREKKESFPLTVTSAQKNPTAFYLCASSIGPGRADTQYFGPGTRLTVL.

This rearrangement joins TRBV5-8 to TRBJ2-5, with D possibly TRBD1 on 6 matching bases. Trimming stripped 4 bases from V and 13 bases from J, with 11 bases between. Germline V gene data show CDR1 as SGHTS and CDR2 as YDEGEE. The CDR3 has 10 amino acids. The CDR3 bases are TGTGCCAGCAGCCCTGTAGGGGGGTACTTC. It encodes CASSPVGGYF.

Only one count was recorded for this clone. The genes are TRBV4-1 and TRBJ2-7; TRBD2 matches 9 bases. Trimming cost V 1 base and J 2 bases; bases outside gene matches: 3. The CDR3 consists of 15 residues. Per germline, CDR1 MGHRA and CDR2 YSYEKL. CDR3: CASSQALAGPYEQYF. DNA of the CDR3: TGCGCCAGCAGCCAAGCACTAGCGGGCCCCTACGAGCAGTACTTC.

This chain joins TRBV19 and TRBJ1-4; D is uncertain. Deletions cut 3 bases from V and 6 bases from J, with 11 bases between. This CDR3 spans 14 amino acids. The germline V gene has CDR1 LNHDA and CDR2 SQIVND (reference sequence). In DNA form, the CDR3 reads TGTGCCAGTAGTATCCGACCGTTGGATGAAAAACTGTTTTTT. Residues: CASSIRPLDEKLFF.

Only a few counts were recorded for this clone. The chain has TRBV7-8 and TRBJ2-2; maybe TRBD1 (5 bases). Germline CDR1 SGHVS, CDR2 FQNEAQ. Trimming stripped 6 bases from V and 4 bases from J, with 18 bases between. The CDR3 totals 16 residues. CDR3 nucleotide sequence: TGTGCCAGCAGGGCAAGCCAGGGCTCGGCCACCGGGGAGCTGTTTTTT. Amino acids: CASRASQGSATGELFF.

V gene TRBV7-9 combines with J gene TRBJ1-5; TRBD1 might be the D (6 bases). Trimming removed 5 bases from V and 3 bases from J, with 11 bases in between. The CDR3 is made up of 14 amino acids. Germline V lookup: CDR1 SEHNR, CDR2 FQNEAQ (reference sequence). CDR3 in amino acids: CASSLTGNNQPQHF. The CDR3 DNA reads as TGTGCCAGCAGCCTAACAGGGAACAATCAGCCCCAGCATTTT. The full variable domain, rest sourced from reference TRBV7-9 and TRBJ1-5, is DTGVSQNPRHKITKRGQNVTFRCDPISEHNRLYWYRQTLGQGPEFLTYFQNEAQLEKSRLLSDRFSAERPKGSFSTLEIQRTEQGDSAMYLCASSLTGNNQPQHFGDGTRLSIL.

The chain carries TRBV5-5 and TRBJ2-3, with 8 bases lining up with TRBD2. CDR3 length: 15 amino acids. The germline V gene has CDR1 SGHKS and CDR2 YYEKEE (reference sequence). V dropped 1 base and J dropped 0; count of bases not matched to a gene: 1. The CDR3: CASSLPGGSTDTQYF. CDR3 sequence (DNA): TGTGCCAGCAGCTTGCCGGGAGGGAGCACAGATACGCAGTATTTT.